This TCR beta chain originates from a study of T cell responses to AZD1222 COVID-19 vaccine. TCRdb's table, derived via immunoSEQ multiplex PCR, lists solely in-frame clones and lacks some. The sample lists 120,000 to 150,000 clones, around 90% occurring once. The J segment lost 7 bases and the V segment lost 5 bases, leaving 5 bases of the junction unmatched. Per germline, CDR1 MNHNY and CDR2 SVGAGI (reference sequence). This CDR3 spans 13 amino acids. The sequence derives from an adult in good health. The chain couples TRBV6-6 to TRBJ1-5; 7 bases line up with TRBD1. Sample: peripheral blood, taken on day 0 of AZD1222 vaccination. This CDR3 reads CASSDRARQPQHF. CDR3 sequence (DNA): TGTGCCAGCAGTGACAGGGCGCGCCAGCCCCAGCATTTT.